Given below is one T cell receptor (beta chain) in context. Assay used: immunoSEQ multiplex PCR; TCRdb lists only in-frame clones, some missing. The table lists about 210,000 clones, over 75% of them singletons. This sample was taken from a study of blood T cell repertoires in COVID-19. The TCR sequence derives from a woman aged 40 to 50 with acute or convalescent COVID-19. The sample was peripheral blood.

The CDR3 here is CASSYSIGTGDNEQFF. The CDR3 DNA reads as TGTGCCAGCAGTTACTCGATCGGGACAGGGGACAATGAGCAGTTCTTC. V and J are TRBV6-6 and TRBJ2-1; 10 nucleotides line up with TRBD1. The CDR3 totals 16 residues. Losses at the gene ends were 0 bases for V and 5 bases for J; bases not matched to a gene: 4. Germline V gives CDR1 MNHNY, CDR2 SVGAGI (reference sequence).